This T cell receptor beta chain was recorded in a study of shared clonotypes between healthy human individuals. Study-wide points: The authors sampled blood alone, and tissue repertoires likely differ.

Trimming took 4 bases from V and 5 from J; bases not matched to a gene: 3. Germline values: CDR1 MDHEN, CDR2 SYDVKM. The CDR3 runs to 13 residues. Several immunoSEQ plates received, in even portions, the genomic DNA of each subset. The replicate PCRs on unsorted PBMC were given around 280 ng DNA, which is 25,000 to 35,000 T cell genomes. Clones were read by immunoSEQ multiplex PCR, and TCRdb kept only the in-frame ones, dropping some. This table has 400,000 to 600,000 clones, around 79% appearing once. This clone has ten or more counts. What it recognizes is unknown. V and J are TRBV28 and TRBJ1-1, with TRBD1 matching 8 bases. The sequenced sample consisted of PBMCs. This TCR was sampled from a woman in her forties in good health. Some clones in this sample may be carry-over from other donors' samples. CDR3 residues: CASSWTGYTEAFF. The CDR3 DNA reads TGTGCCAGCAGTTGGACAGGGTATACTGAAGCTTTCTTT.